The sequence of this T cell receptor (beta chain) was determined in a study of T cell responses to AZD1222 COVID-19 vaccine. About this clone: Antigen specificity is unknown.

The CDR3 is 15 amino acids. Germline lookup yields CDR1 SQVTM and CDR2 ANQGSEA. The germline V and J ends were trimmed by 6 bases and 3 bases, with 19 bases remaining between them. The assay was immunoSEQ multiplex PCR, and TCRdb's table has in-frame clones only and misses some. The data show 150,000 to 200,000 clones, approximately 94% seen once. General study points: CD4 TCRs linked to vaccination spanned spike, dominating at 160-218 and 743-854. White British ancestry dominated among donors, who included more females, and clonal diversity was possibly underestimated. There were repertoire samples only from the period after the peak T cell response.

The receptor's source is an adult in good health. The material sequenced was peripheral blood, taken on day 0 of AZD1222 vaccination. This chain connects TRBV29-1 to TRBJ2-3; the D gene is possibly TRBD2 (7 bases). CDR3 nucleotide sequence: TGCAGCGTAACTAACTCGGGGGGCAGGACAGATACGCAGTATTTT. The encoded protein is CSVTNSGGRTDTQYF.